Below, one TCR beta chain is given with its context. Its antigen is not known. This sample stems from a study of blood T cells in healthy people across ages. Background on the study: Roughly one uniquely barcoded beta molecule per two T cells was captured. General study results and limits: Diversity figures derived from one million T cells were judged to underestimate the true value. The CMV status of each donor remained undetermined, and this could have confounded shifts in expanded clonotypes.

Sample-barcoded 5' priming and a J-beta primer mix drove a second PCR of 7 to 11 cycles. TCRdb reanalysed the 5' RACE reads using MiXCR and keeps one entry per CDR3 protein. The sample contains about 800,000 distinct CDR3 sequences, more than 45% of which appear only once. The CDR3 contains 14 residues. CDR1 is DFQATT, CDR2 SNEGSKA, per germline (reference sequence). V lost 5 bases to trimming and J lost 2 bases, with 16 bases between them. Aged about 6 to 95, donors were systemically healthy Caucasians from Russia. The sample was blood. This chain connects TRBV20-1 to TRBJ2-7, with D possibly matching TRBD1 (6 bases). This TCR was recovered from a man between 25 and 39 years old in good health. This chain's CDR3 is CSAPLWDKTYEQYF. Written as DNA, the CDR3 is TGCAGTGCTCCCCTTTGGGACAAGACCTACGAGCAGTACTTC.